What follows are 11 T cell receptor beta chains derived from one specimen sequenced in a study of vaccination and CD4 T cells after COVID-19. Treatment reported: approximately nine-day PBMC culture with coronavirus spike peptide pools or control peptides (ViraFEST assay). Sequenced with the Oncomine TCR Beta short-read assay was DNA taken from cultured CD4+ T cells. One entry per CDR3 protein, called by TCRdb with MiXCR from the PCR reads. The data show about 15,000 distinct CDR3 sequences, approximately 52% seen once. No antigen has been identified for these receptors. Sequencing was performed on CD4+ T cells from blood, cultured in vitro. All receptors come from a human donor who had recovered from COVID-19.

With regard to this clonotype: At one of its ends the junction is not consistent with the germline gene, which may arise from a read error. The chain joins TRBV19 to TRBJ1-5; D might be TRBD1 (6 bases). The germline V gene has CDR1 LNHDA and CDR2 SQIVND (reference sequence). CDR3 length: 13 amino acids. This CDR3 reads CTSRRTANQPQHF. The CDR3 DNA reads TGTACCAGTAGGCGGACAGCGAATCAGCCCCAGCATTTT. Together with reference TRBV19 and TRBJ1-5, the CDR3 gives the full variable domain: DGGITQSPKYLFRKEGQNVTLSCEQNLNHDAMYWYRQDPGQGLRLIYYSQIVNDFQKGDIAEGYSVSREKKESFPLTVTSAQKNPTAFYLCTSRRTANQPQHFGDGTRLSIL.

The chain links TRBV10-3 to TRBJ1-2, with 7 bases lining up with TRBD1. The CDR3 totals 13 residues. Germline-derived CDR1 and CDR2 are ENHRY and SYGVKD. J was trimmed by 5 bases and V by 6 bases; bases with no gene match: 6. The CDR3 here is CAIRDGTEYGYTF. The CDR3 DNA follows: TGTGCCATCAGGGACGGGACAGAGTATGGCTACACCTTC.

This sequence joins TRBV24-1 and TRBJ2-7, with 9 nucleotides matching TRBD1. The germline V gene encodes CDR1 KGHDR and CDR2 SFDVKD. Germline trimming cut 7 bases from V and 5 bases from J; bases unmatched to any gene: 8. The CDR3 contains 14 residues. Here the CDR3 reads CATSRNDRGDEQYF. DNA for the CDR3: TGTGCCACCAGCCGGAACGACAGGGGGGACGAGCAGTACTTC.

The count of this clonotype is one. The gene calls are TRBV30 and TRBJ2-3; 11 bases map to TRBD2. Trimming took 0 bases from V and 8 from J; bases not matched to a gene: 10. The germline V gene has CDR1 GTSNPN and CDR2 SVGIG (reference sequence). There are 16 residues in the CDR3. The CDR3: CAWSVITSGSGGTQYF. The CDR3 bases are TGTGCCTGGAGTGTAATTACTAGCGGGAGTGGGGGTACGCAGTATTTT.

This clonotype was seen a handful of times. The chain has TRBV11-3 and TRBJ1-2; D is unclear. Trimming stripped 2 bases from V and 7 bases from J, with 14 bases between. The CDR3 length is 14 residues. CDR1 and CDR2 (germline): SGHNT, YENEEA. Here the CDR3 DNA reads TGTGCCAGCAGCTTAATGGGAGGCAAGGGTGGCTACACCTTC. This encodes CASSLMGGKGGYTF.

A few counts support this clonotype. The rearrangement joins TRBV7-3 to TRBJ2-6, with D perhaps matching TRBD1 (5 bases). V was cut by 2 bases and J by 2 bases, with 10 bases left in between. Germline lookup yields CDR1 SGHTA and CDR2 FQGTGA. This CDR3 is 16 amino acids long. The CDR3 region is CASSLFSTAGANVLTF. The CDR3 DNA sequence: TGTGCCAGCAGCTTATTCTCGACAGCTGGGGCCAACGTCCTGACTTTC.

This clonotype was counted only a few times. The chain combines TRBV21-1 with TRBJ1-1; the D call of TRBD1 is as the table states it, not checked on the DNA. TRBV21-1 is recorded as a pseudogene. The CDR3 loop spans 12 amino acids. The chain's CDR3 is CASIPDWGQAFF. The CDR3 nucleotides read TGTGCCAGCATCCCTGACTGGGGGCAAGCTTTCTTT.

This clonotype was observed a handful of times. V is TRBV27 and J is TRBJ1-6; TRBD1 matches 9 bases. This CDR3 comprises 13 residues. Germline values: CDR1 MNHEY, CDR2 SMNVEV (reference sequence). Losses at the gene ends were 10 bases for V and 8 bases for J; bases not matched to a gene: 6. CDR3 sequence: CATRQGGDSPLHF. CDR3 in DNA: TGTGCCACACGACAGGGGGGTGATTCACCCCTCCACTTT.

This chain links TRBV20-1 with TRBJ1-2; TRBD1 aligns across 9 bases. This CDR3 has 15 residues. V lost 8 bases and J lost 0; bases outside the gene matches: 10. Germline V lookup: CDR1 DFQATT, CDR2 SNEGSKA (reference sequence). CDR3: CSSKGQGISNYGYTF. The CDR3 region has the DNA TGCAGTTCAAAGGGACAGGGTATATCTAACTATGGCTACACCTTC.

The chain is built from TRBV5-1 and TRBJ2-1, with D possibly TRBD1 on 6 matching bases. V lost 4 bases and J lost 2, with 16 bases in between. CDR1 is SGHRS and CDR2 is YFSETQ in the germline V gene. The CDR3 spans 16 residues. DNA of the CDR3: TGCGCCAGCAGCATCGGACAGTCGAGCGCCTACAATGAGCAGTTCTTC. Protein sequence: CASSIGQSSAYNEQFF.

This clonotype was seen more than once but under ten times. The chain has TRBV27 and TRBJ1-1; D unclear. The V end was cut by 2 bases, the J end by 1 base, with 8 bases between. The CDR3 extends over 14 amino acids. CDR1 and CDR2 (germline): MNHEY, SMNVEV (reference sequence). CDR3 bases: TGTGCCAGCAGTTTACGGTTGGGGAACACTGAAGCTTTCTTT. Amino acid sequence: CASSLRLGNTEAFF.